A single sample gave rise to the 13 T cell receptor beta chains below, sequenced in a study of blood T cells in healthy people across ages. Using a J-beta primer mix together with a sample-barcoded 5' primer, a second PCR was run for about 6 to 12 cycles. TCRdb re-analysed the 5' RACE reads in MiXCR, keeping a single row per CDR3 protein. The data contain about 640,000 distinct CDR3 sequences, approximately 30% of them singletons. The sequenced material came from blood. These receptors originate from a woman over 75 in good health.

A note on this clonotype: A much more abundant neighbour one base away suggests this may be a read error. The rearrangement uses TRBV10-3 and TRBJ1-2; 11 nucleotides align to TRBD1. With 0 bases clipped from V and 7 bases from J, the junction kept 4 bases outside the gene matches. The CDR3 has 15 residues. Germline V gives CDR1 ENHRY, CDR2 SYGVKD. CDR3 sequence: CAISESTGTGGGYTF. The DNA of the CDR3 is TGTGCCATCAGTGAGTCTACGGGGACAGGGGGTGGCTACACCTTC.

This clonotype was recorded at least ten times. The rearrangement links TRBV20-1 to TRBJ2-5; 8 positions agree with TRBD2. V lost 0 bases and J lost 1; bases outside the gene matches: 10. Germline V lookup: CDR1 DFQATT, CDR2 SNEGSKA (reference sequence). This CDR3 region has 17 residues. Written as DNA, the CDR3 is TGCAGTGCTAGAGATTCTAAGACGGGGGGGCGCCAAGAGACCCAGTACTTC. Its protein product is CSARDSKTGGRQETQYF.

In DNA form, the CDR3 reads TGTGCCAGCAGGGCTAGCGGGAGCCCCGGGGAGCTGTTTTTT. Encoded protein: CASRASGSPGELFF. The chain carries TRBV27 and TRBJ2-2; TRBD2 matches 10 bases. This CDR3 contains 14 residues. Germline lookup yields CDR1 MNHEY and CDR2 SMNVEV (reference sequence). J gave up 6 bases and V 6 bases, and 4 bases lay outside the gene matches.

J is TRBJ1-2 and V is TRBV6-5, with D possibly TRBD1 on 6 matching bases. The CDR3 loop spans 15 amino acids. Trimming removed 6 bases from V and 2 bases from J, with 16 bases in between. Germline V lookup: CDR1 MNHEY, CDR2 SVGAGI. CDR3: CASSLTQTGNYGYTF. CDR3 coding DNA: TGTGCCAGCAGCCTTACCCAAACAGGGAACTATGGCTACACCTTC.

This clonotype was detected only a few times. CDR3 sequence (DNA): TGCGCCAGCAGCTGGGGTCGACCTAATGAAAAACTGTTTTTT. It yields the protein CASSWGRPNEKLFF. The chain carries TRBV5-1 and TRBJ1-4; no reliable D call. The CDR3 spans 14 residues. Per germline, CDR1 SGHRS and CDR2 YFSETQ. V lost 3 bases and J 3 bases, leaving 9 bases between the germline ends. The variable domain in full, with the rest retrieved from reference TRBV5-1 and TRBJ1-4, is KAGVTQTPRYLIKTRGQQVTLSCSPISGHRSVSWYQQTPGQGLQFLFEYFSETQRNKGNFPGRFSGRQFSNSRSEMNVSTLELGDSALYLCASSWGRPNEKLFFGSGTQLSVL.

The chain has TRBV24-1 and TRBJ1-4, with 8 positions matching TRBD1. Trimming removed 8 bases from V and 4 bases from J; junction bases left unmatched: 8. This CDR3 spans 15 amino acids. Per germline, CDR1 KGHDR and CDR2 SFDVKD. CDR3 loop: CATNYRDRINEKLFF. Written as DNA, the CDR3 is TGTGCCACCAATTACCGGGACAGGATTAATGAAAAACTGTTTTTT.

The chain employs TRBV4-3 and TRBJ2-6, with D possibly TRBD1 on 6 matching bases. The CDR3 is 17 residues long. Trimming shortened V by 4 bases and J by 0 bases, and 13 bases separated the two germline ends. Germline V CDR1 and CDR2: LGHNA, YSLEER. The CDR3 DNA is TGCGCCAGCAGCCGAGAAGGGGACACCTCTGGGGCCAACGTCCTGACTTTC. Its translation is CASSREGDTSGANVLTF.

This clonotype was seen a few times. The J gene is TRBJ1-1, the V gene TRBV5-1, with 10 bases lining up with TRBD1. J gave up 0 bases and V 4 bases, and 9 bases lay outside the gene matches. The CDR3 sequence is 17 residues long. The germline V gene encodes CDR1 SGHRS and CDR2 YFSETQ. CDR3 in DNA: TGCGCCAGCAGCCCAGCCGGGACAGGGGTCATGAACACTGAAGCTTTCTTT. Translating gives CASSPAGTGVMNTEAFF.

The CDR3 sequence is CASREQGGSYGYTF. Here the CDR3 DNA reads TGTGCCAGCAGGGAACAGGGGGGTAGTTATGGCTACACCTTC. This chain joins TRBV6-1 and TRBJ1-2; 8 nucleotides agree with TRBD1. V was clipped by 6 bases and J by 5 bases; unmatched bases: 8. The CDR3 spans 14 residues. Germline V CDR1 and CDR2: MNHNS, SASEGT.

Only a few counts were recorded for this clonotype. The CDR3 loop is CASSASGGNEQFF. The DNA for the CDR3 is TGCGCCAGCAGCGCCTCCGGAGGGAATGAGCAGTTCTTC. The rearrangement links TRBV4-1 to TRBJ2-1, with D tentatively TRBD2 (6 bases). The V end lost 5 bases, the J end lost 7 bases, and 12 bases lay between the germline ends. Germline V gene data show CDR1 as MGHRA and CDR2 as YSYEKL. The CDR3 extends over 13 amino acids.

Comments on this clonotype: Since a much larger clone is just one base distant, this may be a read error. This rearrangement joins TRBV14 to TRBJ2-5; weak D call: TRBD1 (5 bases). Trimming stripped 6 bases from V and 1 base from J, with 12 bases between. CDR3 length: 14 amino acids. Germline V gene lookup returns CDR1 SGHDN and CDR2 FVKESK. In nucleotides, the CDR3 is TGTGCCAGCAGGTCAGTCAGGGCCCAAGAGACCCAGTACTTC. This codes for CASRSVRAQETQYF.

In its sample, this clonotype was seen a few times. The gene calls are TRBV13 and TRBJ2-3; TRBD2 is a possible D gene (6 bases). The CDR3 spans 16 residues. Germline V gives CDR1 PRHDT, CDR2 FYEKMQ (reference sequence). V gave up 5 bases and J gave up 8 bases, with 23 bases separating them. The CDR3 coding sequence is TGTGCCAGCAGCCCCGGGACTGGCCGAAGGGCAGGTACGCAGTATTTT. Translated: CASSPGTGRRAGTQYF.

This clonotype was picked up many times. Written as DNA, the CDR3 is TGCAGTGCGAGACGGCTAGCGGGGAGCACAGATACGCAGTATTTT. Translating it yields CSARRLAGSTDTQYF. The chain has TRBV20-1 and TRBJ2-3, with TRBD2 identical over 9 bases. After removal of 6 bases from V and 0 bases from J, the junction contained 7 bases not matched to a gene. Germline V gene lookup returns CDR1 DFQATT and CDR2 SNEGSKA (reference sequence). CDR3 length equals 15 residues.